Listed below are T cell receptor beta chains from one sample, sequenced in a study of CD8 T cells in Susac syndrome. TCRdb re-derived calls from the immunoSEQ multiplex PCR reads in MiXCR, one entry per CDR3 protein. The sample lists 130,000 or so distinct CDR3 sequences, roughly 94% occurring once. Material for sequencing was CD8+ T cells from PBMCs. The receptors were gathered from a human donor with Susac syndrome. CDR3s include the opening cysteine and the closing phenylalanine or tryptophan. A D gene is named only where the DNA matches it firmly. Clone size appears in some rows only: once, few, many, or a class for an expanded clone.

d_call j_call clone_size v_call cdr3_aa cdr3_nt
NA TRBJ2-1 NA TRBV29-1 CSVEWGSLFSSYNEQFF TGCAGCGTTGAATGGGGTTCACTTTTTAGCTCCTACAATGAGCAGTTCTTC
TRBD1 TRBJ1-6 NA TRBV14 CASSSGGGSPLHF TGTGCCAGCAGCTCCGGAGGGGGCTCACCCCTCCACTTT
TRBD1 TRBJ1-2 NA TRBV3-1 CASSLLPGQGASSPYYGYTF TGTGCCAGCAGCCTCTTACCGGGACAGGGGGCGTCCAGTCCCTACTATGGCTACACCTTC
NA TRBJ2-5 NA TRBV6-1 CASSEWPAETQYF TGTGCCAGCAGTGAATGGCCTGCCGAGACCCAGTACTTC
NA TRBJ1-5 NA TRBV2 CASSESSNLQPQHF TGTGCCAGCAGTGAATCCTCCAACCTGCAGCCCCAGCATTTT
TRBD1 TRBJ2-7 NA TRBV5-6 CASSLELQGAYEQYF TGTGCCAGCAGCTTGGAACTACAGGGGGCCTACGAGCAGTACTTC
TRBD2 TRBJ2-3 NA TRBV29-1 CSVSWGGGSDTQYF TGCAGCGTTTCTTGGGGGGGAGGGTCGGATACGCAGTATTTT
NA TRBJ1-1 NA TRBV18 CASSPDDRSNTEAFF TGTGCCAGCTCTCCAGACGACAGGTCCAACACTGAAGCTTTCTTT
NA TRBJ1-1 NA TRBV9 CASSVVTGMNTEAFF TGTGCCAGCAGCGTAGTGACAGGAATGAACACTGAAGCTTTCTTT
NA TRBJ2-4 NA TRBV20-1 CSARPMELGENIQYF TGCAGTGCTCGCCCCATGGAGTTGGGCGAAAACATTCAGTACTTC
TRBD1 TRBJ2-7 NA TRBV15 CATSRELQGRYEQYF TGTGCCACCAGCAGAGAGCTACAGGGGAGATACGAGCAGTACTTC
TRBD1 TRBJ1-2 NA TRBV4-2 CASSQDLEGAYGYTF TGTGCCAGCAGCCAAGATCTTGAGGGGGCCTATGGCTACACCTTC
NA TRBJ1-2 NA TRBV7-9 CASSSPRGGYGYTF TGTGCCAGCAGCTCGCCCCGGGGCGGTTATGGCTACACCTTC
NA TRBJ2-3 NA TRBV7-9 CASSAISGGLGDTQYF TGTGCCAGCAGCGCTATCTCGGGGGGCTTGGGAGATACGCAGTATTTT
NA TRBJ2-7 once TRBV5-4 CASSRAPEYEQYF TGTGCCAGCAGCCGAGCCCCCGAATACGAGCAGTACTTC
NA TRBJ2-4 once TRBV4-2 CASSFGQRNIQYF TGTGCCAGCAGCTTCGGACAGAGAAACATTCAGTACTTC
TRBD1 TRBJ2-3 NA TRBV4-1 CASSYPGGGDTQYF TGCGCCAGCAGCTACCCAGGGGGCGGAGATACGCAGTATTTT
NA TRBJ1-1 once TRBV29-1 CSVGRGGNTEAFF TGCAGCGTTGGGAGGGGGGGGAACACTGAAGCTTTCTTT
NA TRBJ2-2 NA TRBV25-1 CASSGQNTGELFF TGTGCCAGCAGTGGCCAGAACACCGGGGAGCTGTTTTTT
NA TRBJ1-1 NA TRBV9 CASSVGGGVAEAFF TGTGCCAGCAGCGTAGGCGGGGGGGTCGCTGAAGCTTTCTTT
TRBD1 TRBJ1-5 few TRBV29-1 CSVVDRVGSNQPQHF TGCAGCGTAGTAGACAGGGTGGGAAGCAATCAGCCCCAGCATTTT
TRBD1 TRBJ1-5 NA TRBV6-8 CASSQGTGGFSNQPQHF TGTGCCAGCAGTCAGGGGACAGGGGGCTTTAGCAATCAGCCCCAGCATTTT
NA TRBJ2-7 NA TRBV27 CASSPGAGNEQYF TGTGCCAGCAGTCCCGGGGCAGGGAACGAGCAGTACTTC
NA TRBJ2-2 NA TRBV29-1 CSVGVATGELFF TGCAGCGTTGGTGTCGCCACCGGGGAGCTGTTTTTT
NA TRBJ2-7 NA TRBV29-1 CSASPSAGEQYF TGCAGCGCCTCTCCTAGTGCTGGCGAGCAGTACTTC
NA TRBJ2-2 few TRBV11-2 CASSSGELFF TGTGCCAGCTCGAGCGGGGAGCTGTTTTTT
NA TRBJ1-5 NA TRBV3-1 CASSQDRQGGQPQHF TGTGCCAGCAGCCAAGATAGGCAGGGAGGGCAGCCCCAGCATTTT
NA TRBJ1-2 NA TRBV29-1 CSVLAGLLNGYTF TGCAGCGTCCTGGCAGGGTTGCTTAATGGCTACACCTTC
TRBD2 TRBJ2-5 NA TRBV9 CASSVEGAGAPQETQYF TGTGCCAGCAGCGTAGAAGGAGCGGGGGCCCCGCAAGAGACCCAGTACTTC
NA TRBJ2-1 NA TRBV7-2 CASSLTGLREQFF TGTGCCAGCAGCTTAACTGGGCTGCGGGAGCAGTTCTTC
NA TRBJ2-1 NA TRBV25-1 CASSRIPRSEQFF TGTGCCAGCAGTCGAATCCCCCGGTCGGAGCAGTTCTTC
NA TRBJ1-2 NA TRBV29-1 CSVEDQGFRGYTF TGCAGCGTTGAAGATCAAGGTTTCAGGGGCTACACCTTC
TRBD1 TRBJ2-1 NA TRBV29-1 CSVEQGALYNEQFF TGCAGCGTCGAGCAGGGGGCCCTATACAATGAGCAGTTCTTC
TRBD1 TRBJ1-2 once TRBV2 CASKRDSPNYGYTF TGTGCCAGCAAAAGGGACAGCCCTAACTATGGCTACACCTTC
TRBD2 TRBJ2-1 once TRBV6-1 CASSLLAGASYNEQFF TGTGCCAGCAGCCTACTAGCGGGGGCCTCCTACAATGAGCAGTTCTTC
TRBD1 TRBJ1-2 NA TRBV6-5 CASSYGTGSGYTF TGTGCCAGCAGTTACGGGACAGGGTCTGGCTACACCTTC
NA TRBJ1-1 NA TRBV2 CASSEIQTLNTEAFF TGTGCCAGCAGTGAGATTCAGACATTGAACACTGAAGCTTTCTTT
TRBD1 TRBJ2-5 NA TRBV27 CASSFRQGETQYF TGTGCCAGCAGTTTTAGACAGGGAGAGACCCAGTACTTC
NA TRBJ2-7 NA TRBV6-1 CASSLRDDYEQYF TGTGCCAGCTCCCTCCGGGACGACTACGAGCAGTACTTC
NA TRBJ2-5 NA TRBV7-9 CASSLVGRQTGETQYF TGTGCCAGCAGCTTAGTAGGTCGGCAGACGGGAGAGACCCAGTACTTC
NA TRBJ1-1 NA TRBV3-1 CASSQVPANTEAFF TGTGCCAGCAGCCAAGTACCAGCGAACACTGAAGCTTTCTTT
TRBD1 TRBJ1-2 NA TRBV29-1 CSVEASTGEHGYTF TGCAGCGTTGAAGCCTCTACAGGGGAGCATGGCTACACCTTC
NA TRBJ2-3 NA TRBV7-8 CASSLASRHNTDTQYF TGTGCCAGCAGCTTAGCCAGCCGACATAACACAGATACGCAGTATTTT
TRBD2 TRBJ2-3 NA TRBV6-1 CASSQTSGGDTDTQYF TGTGCCAGCAGTCAGACTAGCGGGGGGGACACAGATACGCAGTATTTT
NA TRBJ1-1 NA TRBV12-3/TRBV12-4 CASSSINTEAFF TGTGCCAGCAGTTCAATTAACACTGAAGCTTTCTTT
TRBD1 TRBJ1-1 NA TRBV6-2/TRBV6-3 CASRTGTAGKKAFF TGTGCCAGCAGAACCGGGACAGCTGGAAAAAAAGCTTTCTTT
NA TRBJ2-7 NA TRBV15 CATSGEGGQSSYEQYF TGTGCCACCAGCGGAGAGGGGGGCCAGAGCTCCTACGAGCAGTACTTC
NA TRBJ2-4 NA TRBV24-1 CAPTGGEGPKNIQYF TGTGCCCCTACTGGAGGAGAAGGGCCCAAAAACATTCAGTACTTC
TRBD1 TRBJ1-1 NA TRBV11-2 CASSMGQGITEAFF TGTGCCAGCAGCATGGGACAGGGAATCACTGAAGCTTTCTTT
NA TRBJ2-7 NA TRBV13 CASSLGVRGRAYEQYF TGTGCCAGCAGCTTAGGAGTTCGCGGCAGGGCCTACGAGCAGTACTTC
NA TRBJ2-7 NA TRBV19 CASSPTVYSSYEQYF TGTGCCAGTAGCCCGACAGTTTACAGCTCCTACGAGCAGTACTTC
NA TRBJ2-3 NA TRBV12-3/TRBV12-4 CASSLALSTDTQYF TGTGCCAGCAGTTTAGCGCTAAGTACAGATACGCAGTATTTT
NA TRBJ2-5 few TRBV7-9 CASSLGQIQETQYF TGTGCCAGCAGCTTAGGACAGATCCAAGAGACCCAGTACTTC
NA TRBJ1-1 once TRBV6-5 CASEGLNTEAFF TGTGCATCGGAGGGGTTGAACACTGAAGCTTTCTTT
NA TRBJ1-2 NA TRBV29-1 CSVKGAQGISYTF TGCAGCGTCAAGGGTGCTCAGGGAATTAGCTACACCTTC